The present T cell receptor beta chain was sequenced within a study of T-cell reconstitution after alpha-beta-depleted transplantation in children. Study-wide findings and caveats: One year after transplant, T-cell counts and diversity came mostly from newly produced T cells. There were some patients whose high TCRbeta diversity at day 60 came from surviving recipient T cells and thymic progenitors. Reports say that about two months after transplant, the alpha-beta T cells came out of several hundred graft clones that had expanded.

Many counts were recorded for this clonotype. The antigen is undetermined. The CDR3 runs 12 residues. The germline V gene has CDR1 DFQATT and CDR2 SNEGSKA (reference sequence). Trimming took 3 bases from V and 4 from J, leaving 10 bases between them. This sample's TCRbeta library carried unique molecular identifier barcodes. In TCRdb, the PCR reads were re-called with MiXCR into one record per CDR3 protein. The data hold about 230,000 distinct CDR3 sequences, with under 13% observed a single time. Sequencing was performed on PBMCs, taken before TCRalphabeta/CD19-depleted stem cell transplant. The sequence derives from a child under two years old with acute myeloid leukemia, due to receive a stem cell transplant. The chain combines TRBV20-1 with TRBJ2-7; D is tentatively TRBD1 or TRBD2 (5 bases each). The CDR3 region is CSASWDGYEQYF. CDR3 in DNA: TGCAGTGCTAGCTGGGACGGGTACGAGCAGTACTTC.